This T cell receptor (beta chain) was obtained from a study of response to subunit inactivated influenza vaccine. Broader study findings: New T cells are recruited in small numbers by each seasonal influenza vaccination, according to the authors' suggestion.

In TCRdb, the RT-PCR reads were re-called with MiXCR into one record per CDR3 protein. The sample lists roughly 570,000 distinct CDR3 sequences, around 13% occurring once. This clonotype was recorded a few times. Its target is not known. Trimming took 1 base from V and 2 from J, leaving 3 bases between them. The CDR3 length is 14 residues. Germline lookup yields CDR1 SGHTA and CDR2 FQGNSA. The chain joins TRBV7-2 to TRBJ2-6, with D unclear. The sequences come from PBMCs from blood, collected 40 to 50 days after vaccination. The clonotype originates from a man aged 45-60 years who received an inactivated influenza vaccine. This CDR3 is CASSLEPGANVLTF. Written as DNA, the CDR3 is TGTGCCAGCAGCTTAGAACCTGGGGCCAACGTCCTGACTTTC.